The sequence of this TCR beta chain was determined in a study of human T cells and chemical hapten exposure. One entry per CDR3 protein results from TCRdb running MiXCR on the RACE reads. The profile covers tens of thousands of distinct CDR3 sequences, with around 7% appearing a single time and 1.5% to 2% taken by the ten largest. Time point in this sample: pre-sensitization, week 0. Stated treatment: therapeutic diphenylcyclopropenone sensitization with weekly scalp DPC. Donors, patients with alopecia ranging from 18 to 70 years old and judged suitable for DPC, provided samples. Per germline, CDR1 LGHNT and CDR2 FRNRAP. The CDR3 runs to 14 residues. V lost 8 bases and J lost 1, with 14 bases in between. This clonotype showed up just a few times.

This sequence originates from a woman aged 25 to 45 with alopecia areata. Some clones in this sample may be carry-over from other donors' samples. The chain links TRBV12-5 to TRBJ1-1, with D possibly TRBD1 on 5 matching bases. The sequenced sample was whole blood, obtained in connection with sensitization to the hapten diphenylcyclopropenone (DPC). CDR3 amino acids: CASPPPQGNTEAFF. The DNA for the CDR3 is TGTGCTAGTCCACCGCCTCAGGGGAACACTGAAGCTTTCTTT.